What follows are 26 T cell receptor beta chains derived from one specimen sequenced in a study of glioma-infiltrating T cells after dendritic cell vaccination. The time point denotes: after dendritic cell vaccination, including at tumor progression/relapse. Clones were read by immunoSEQ multiplex PCR, and TCRdb kept only the in-frame ones, dropping some. The sample holds around 78,000 clones, 85% seen once. The sample was blood, taken after dendritic cell vaccination. The receptors were sampled from a human donor with glioblastoma.

The DNA for the CDR3 is TGTGCCAGCAGCTGCGGGGGGGGCTCGGAAACCACAGATACGCAGTATTTT. It translates to CASSCGGGSETTDTQYF. J is TRBJ2-3 and V is TRBV2; 9 bases align to TRBD2. Per the germline V gene, CDR1 is SNHLY and CDR2 is FYNNEI. Trimming cost V 6 bases and J 2 bases; bases outside gene matches: 12. The CDR3 is 17 amino acids. Together with reference TRBV2 and TRBJ2-3, the CDR3 gives the full variable domain: EPEVTQTPSHQVTQMGQEVILRCVPISNHLYFYWYRQILGQKVEFLVSFYNNEISEKSEIFDDQFSVERPDGSNFTLKIRSTKLEDSAMYFCASSCGGGSETTDTQYFGPGTRLTVL.

The V gene is TRBV18, the J gene TRBJ1-3; D perhaps matches TRBD1 (5 bases). CDR3 size: 13 residues. Germline V CDR1 and CDR2: KGHSH, LQKENI. The ends were cut back, 8 bases at V and 4 bases at J, with 12 bases in the middle. The CDR3 DNA reads TGTGCCAGCGGGACTGGGTCCGGAAACACCATATATTTT. Protein product: CASGTGSGNTIYF.

The chain recombines TRBV18 with TRBJ1-6, with D unclear. The CDR3 covers 13 residues. The V end was cut by 3 bases, the J end by 7 bases, with 7 bases between. Germline CDR1 KGHSH, CDR2 LQKENI. CDR3 sequence: CASSPHANSPLHF. As DNA, the CDR3 is TGTGCCAGCTCACCTCACGCGAATTCACCCCTCCACTTT.

This clone was detected a few times. The J gene is TRBJ2-7, the V gene TRBV5-5, with D maybe TRBD1 (6 bases). This CDR3 is built from 14 residues. The germline V gene encodes CDR1 SGHKS and CDR2 YYEKEE (reference sequence). Trimming shortened V by 1 base and J by 0 bases, and 8 bases separated the two germline ends. CDR3 region: CASSLRQDSYEQYF. The CDR3 bases are TGTGCCAGCAGCTTGAGACAGGACTCCTACGAGCAGTACTTC. The whole variable domain, remainder taken from reference TRBV5-5 and TRBJ2-7, is DAGVTQSPTHLIKTRGQQVTLRCSPISGHKSVSWYQQVLGQGPQFIFQYYEKEERGRGNFPDRFSARQFPNYSSELNVNALLLGDSALYLCASSLRQDSYEQYFGPGTRLTVT.

This sequence joins TRBV5-1 and TRBJ2-3; D is ambiguous. The germline V gene encodes CDR1 SGHRS and CDR2 YFSETQ. Deletions cut 2 bases from V and 0 bases from J, with 22 bases between. This CDR3 contains 19 residues. CDR3 nucleotide sequence: TGCGCCAGCAGCTTCGGAGCGTACTCTGCCTATTTTAGCACAGATACGCAGTATTTT. Translation: CASSFGAYSAYFSTDTQYF.

The rearrangement uses TRBV4-1 and TRBJ2-1, with 14 bases lining up with TRBD2. The CDR3 loop spans 18 amino acids. J gave up 8 bases and V 1 base, and 10 bases lay outside the gene matches. Germline lookup yields CDR1 MGHRA and CDR2 YSYEKL. The CDR3 DNA sequence: TGCGCCAGCAGCCAAGTCTACCGACTAGCGGGGGGGGACTATGAGCAGTTCTTC. Translated, it gives CASSQVYRLAGGDYEQFF.

This sequence joins TRBV19 and TRBJ2-5, with 9 bases lining up with TRBD2. The trim removed 1 base at V and 4 bases at J, leaving 7 bases unmatched. This CDR3 is built from 16 residues. From germline, CDR1 is LNHDA and CDR2 SQIVND (reference sequence). The CDR3 DNA reads as TGTGCCAGTAGTATAGCGACTAGCGGAGCGGTAGAGACCCAGTACTTC. Its translation is CASSIATSGAVETQYF. Variable domain in full (rest from reference TRBV19 and TRBJ2-5): DGGITQSPKYLFRKEGQNVTLSCEQNLNHDAMYWYRQDPGQGLRLIYYSQIVNDFQKGDIAEGYSVSREKKESFPLTVTSAQKNPTAFYLCASSIATSGAVETQYFGPGTRLLVL.

This clone has more than one count but fewer than ten. A junction end diverges from the germline sequence, so it may reflect a read error. The chain employs TRBV5-1 and TRBJ1-2, with a tentative D call TRBD1 (6 bases). Germline values: CDR1 SGHRS, CDR2 YFSETQ. This CDR3 spans 14 amino acids. CDR3 coding DNA: TGTGCCAGCAGCTTGGACAGCACTAACTATGGCTACACCTTC. It translates to CASSLDSTNYGYTF.

This clone was seen once. The chain recombines TRBV27 with TRBJ1-2; 8 bases map to TRBD1. V lost 2 bases, J lost 4 bases, and 6 bases stayed unmatched. Germline V CDR1 and CDR2: MNHEY, SMNVEV (reference sequence). CDR3 length: 15 residues. In DNA form, the CDR3 reads TGTGCCAGCAGTTTAGTCAGGGGGCTTGGCTATGGCTACACCTTC. Amino acid sequence: CASSLVRGLGYGYTF.

V gene TRBV4-1 combines with J gene TRBJ2-3; possible D gene TRBD2, 5 bases. The CDR3 has 14 residues. Germline V gives CDR1 MGHRA, CDR2 YSYEKL. V shed 6 bases and J shed 1 base, with 11 bases lying between them. The CDR3 sequence is CASRSFGGTDTQYF. The DNA of the CDR3 is TGCGCCAGCAGATCCTTCGGGGGCACAGATACGCAGTATTTT.

This clone was detected a few times. This rearrangement joins TRBV6-1 to TRBJ2-1; TRBD2 is a possible D gene (5 bases). CDR3 length: 14 residues. With 5 bases removed from V and 10 bases from J, the gap between germline ends came to 18 bases. Germline V gene lookup returns CDR1 MNHNS and CDR2 SASEGT. CDR3 protein: CASSSSFRETEQFF. CDR3 DNA: TGTGCCAGCAGTTCCTCCTTCCGGGAAACGGAGCAGTTCTTC.

This chain uses TRBV4-1 with TRBJ2-3, with 13 positions matching TRBD2. Germline assignment: CDR1 MGHRA and CDR2 YSYEKL. Losses at the gene ends were 4 bases for V and 2 bases for J; bases not matched to a gene: 6. The CDR3 extends over 17 amino acids. As DNA, the CDR3 is TGCGCCAGCAGCCCTATAGGGACTAGCGGGGACACAGATACGCAGTATTTT. Its protein product is CASSPIGTSGDTDTQYF.

The chain is built from TRBV7-2 and TRBJ1-1, with a tentative D call TRBD1 (5 bases). CDR1 and CDR2 (germline): SGHTA, FQGNSA. V was pared by 7 bases and J by 1 base, with 13 bases between. The CDR3 sequence is 14 residues long. The CDR3 region has the DNA TGTGCCAGCACCTTTGGGGCCCAGAACACTGAAGCTTTCTTT. This translates into CASTFGAQNTEAFF.

V is TRBV7-2 and J is TRBJ2-5, with 11 bases that match TRBD2. This CDR3 comprises 18 residues. The junction had 9 bases not matched to a gene; V was cut back by 3 bases and J by 0 bases. Per the germline V gene, CDR1 is SGHTA and CDR2 is FQGNSA. CDR3 sequence (DNA): TGTGCCAGCAGCTTGGGGCGACTAGCGGGGCCGTACCAAGAGACCCAGTACTTC. This translates into CASSLGRLAGPYQETQYF.

The J gene is TRBJ2-5, the V gene TRBV19; 9 bases align to TRBD1. In germline, CDR1 is LNHDA, CDR2 SQIVND (reference sequence). The CDR3 contains 13 residues. The trim removed 4 bases at V and 7 bases at J, leaving 4 bases unmatched. The CDR3 nucleotides read TGTGCCAGTAGTAACAGGGGGCCGGGGACCCAGTACTTC. Protein: CASSNRGPGTQYF.

This clone was seen only a few times. The V gene is TRBV4-1, the J gene TRBJ2-7, with TRBD2 identical over 10 bases. The CDR3 is made up of 16 amino acids. Losses at the gene ends were 3 bases for V and 2 bases for J; bases not matched to a gene: 7. CDR1 and CDR2 from the germline V gene are MGHRA and YSYEKL. Written as DNA, the CDR3 is TGCGCCAGCAGCCAGTTTGCTAGCGGGAGCGCCTACGAGCAGTACTTC. This translates into CASSQFASGSAYEQYF.

The chain carries TRBV28 and TRBJ1-2; possible D gene TRBD1, 5 bases. CDR1 and CDR2 from the germline V gene are MDHEN and SYDVKM. The length of the CDR3 is 15 residues. The V gene lost 2 bases and the J gene lost 4 bases, with 14 bases spanning the gap. The CDR3 DNA is TGTGCCAGCAGTTTAGGGGGGGGGTATAGCTATGGCTACACCTTC. It codes for CASSLGGGYSYGYTF.

The V and J genes are TRBV27 and TRBJ2-5; TRBD1 aligns across 10 bases. The CDR3 covers 13 residues. Germline V CDR1 and CDR2: MNHEY, SMNVEV (reference sequence). Unmatched junction bases numbered 6, after V lost 7 bases and J lost 7 bases. CDR3 region: CASTPGQGTTQYF. As DNA, the CDR3 is TGTGCCAGCACTCCGGGACAGGGGACGACCCAGTACTTC.

V gene TRBV2 combines with J gene TRBJ2-7, with D possibly TRBD1 on 6 matching bases. Looked up from germline, CDR1 is SNHLY and CDR2 is FYNNEI. The CDR3 totals 14 residues. V was clipped by 4 bases and J by 2 bases, with 12 bases between them. The CDR3 here is CASSVDSFAYEQYF. CDR3 coding DNA: TGTGCCAGCAGTGTGGACAGCTTTGCCTACGAGCAGTACTTC.

The chain uses TRBV11-2 and TRBJ2-7; perhaps TRBD1 as D (5 bases). V lost 3 bases to trimming and J lost 2 bases, with 11 bases between them. CDR3 length equals 14 residues. CDR1 SGHAT and CDR2 FQNNGV come from the germline V gene. In DNA, the CDR3 is TGTGCCAGCAGCTTGGTTAGGGGTACCTACGAGCAGTACTTC. Its translation: CASSLVRGTYEQYF.

V gene TRBV5-5 combines with J gene TRBJ2-3; 8 bases align to TRBD2. The CDR3 has 17 residues. CDR1 and CDR2 (germline): SGHKS, YYEKEE (reference sequence). J gave up 2 bases and V 4 bases, and 12 bases lay outside the gene matches. This CDR3 is CASSLAGQRGYTDTQYF. CDR3 in DNA: TGTGCCAGCAGCCTGGCAGGGCAGCGGGGGTACACAGATACGCAGTATTTT. Full variable domain (outside the CDR3, taken from reference TRBV5-5 and TRBJ2-3): DAGVTQSPTHLIKTRGQQVTLRCSPISGHKSVSWYQQVLGQGPQFIFQYYEKEERGRGNFPDRFSARQFPNYSSELNVNALLLGDSALYLCASSLAGQRGYTDTQYFGPGTRLTVL.

The V call is TRBV6-8, the J call TRBJ2-4; 7 bases are a match to TRBD2. This CDR3 region has 15 residues. CDR1 is MNHGY and CDR2 is SAAAGT in the germline V gene. V lost 2 bases, J lost 4 bases, and 5 bases stayed unmatched. CDR3 loop: CASSYAPGGKNIQYF. CDR3 nucleotide sequence: TGTGCCAGCAGTTACGCTCCGGGGGGAAAAAACATTCAGTACTTC.

This clone has more than one count but fewer than ten. The V gene is TRBV28, the J gene TRBJ2-3; D unclear. The CDR3 is made up of 12 amino acids. Germline CDR1 reads MDHEN; CDR2 reads SYDVKM. V was trimmed by 0 bases and J by 12 bases, leaving 10 bases between them. The CDR3 here is CASSLWAQNQYF. DNA of the CDR3: TGTGCCAGCAGTTTATGGGCCCAGAATCAGTATTTT.

The chain combines TRBV7-9 with TRBJ2-1, with a tentative D call TRBD2 (6 bases). This CDR3 contains 16 residues. Trimming cost V 0 bases and J 2 bases, with 11 bases left between them. Germline V gene data show CDR1 as SEHNR and CDR2 as FQNEAQ (reference sequence). CDR3 sequence: CASSLAYGEAYNEQFF. CDR3 nucleotide sequence: TGTGCCAGCAGCTTAGCCTACGGGGAGGCCTACAATGAGCAGTTCTTC.

This chain uses TRBV21-1 with TRBJ2-7; the listed D gene, TRBD1, was not tested against the DNA. TRBV21-1 is a pseudogene segment. The CDR3 runs 15 residues. The CDR3 here is CASSKLQGVRNEQYF. CDR3 DNA: TGTGCCAGCAGCAAGCTACAGGGGGTAAGGAACGAGCAGTACTTC.

The chain joins TRBV2 to TRBJ2-7; D perhaps matches TRBD2 (5 bases). V gave up 2 bases and J gave up 3 bases, with 14 bases separating them. The germline gives CDR1 SNHLY, CDR2 FYNNEI. This CDR3 comprises 15 residues. CDR3 amino acids: CASSEPGWTFYEQYF. CDR3 sequence (DNA): TGTGCCAGCAGTGAACCGGGATGGACTTTCTACGAGCAGTACTTC.